Listed here are 24 T cell receptor beta chains from one sample, sequenced in a study of regulatory T cells in long-lasting Graves disease. For TCR beta, libraries came from iRepertoire HTBI primers and Arm-PCR of CDR3 regions. TCRdb ran MiXCR on the multiplex PCR reads and lists one entry per CDR3 protein. The sample has around 500,000 distinct CDR3 sequences, 15% to 20% seen once. Time point meaning: newly diagnosed GD, antithyroid drugs for less than 3 months. PBMC RNA served as the TCR library source. This sample also appeared in a second study, on T cells in Graves' hyperthyroidism and ophthalmopathy.

Source: peripheral blood mononuclear cells (PBMCs), taken at new diagnosis, from a patient treated with antithyroid drugs. The receptors were gathered from a woman aged 35-65 years with Graves disease.

CDR3 in amino acids: CSVEALSYGYTF. The CDR3 DNA follows: TGCAGCGTTGAGGCCCTGTCCTATGGCTACACCTTC. This chain links TRBV29-1 with TRBJ1-2, with no clear D. The V end lost 3 bases, the J end lost 4 bases, and 9 bases lay between the germline ends. Germline assignment: CDR1 SQVTM and CDR2 ANQGSEA. CDR3 size: 12 residues.

The rearrangement joins TRBV24-1 to TRBJ2-3; D remains ambiguous. Germline V gene data show CDR1 as KGHDR and CDR2 as SFDVKD. Trimming pared 3 bases from V and 5 bases from J, leaving 2 bases between. CDR3 size: 11 residues. The CDR3 DNA reads TGTGCCACCAGTGATATAGATACGCAGTATTTT. Protein product: CATSDIDTQYF.

A few counts support this clonotype. The gene calls are TRBV27 and TRBJ2-2, with unresolved D. The CDR3 contains 15 residues. Trimming pared 0 bases from V and 4 bases from J, leaving 9 bases between. Germline CDR1 is MNHEY and CDR2 is SMNVEV (reference sequence). DNA for the CDR3: TGTGCCAGCAGTTTATCAGGGCGGACCACCGGGGAGCTGTTTTTT. This translates into CASSLSGRTTGELFF.

This clonotype was counted ten times or more. The chain carries TRBV11-2 and TRBJ2-3, with D possibly matching TRBD1 (5 bases). The CDR3 length is 18 residues. Germline V lookup: CDR1 SGHAT, CDR2 FQNNGV. Trimming left V 0 bases short and J 2 bases short, with 18 bases between. The chain's CDR3 is CASSLDVPGILFTDTQYF. As DNA, the CDR3 is TGTGCCAGCAGCTTAGATGTGCCAGGGATCCTATTCACAGATACGCAGTATTTT.

This clonotype was seen repeatedly, ten times or more. The rearrangement uses TRBV12-3 or TRBV12-4 and TRBJ1-6; the D gene is possibly TRBD1 (6 bases). The CDR3 consists of 14 residues. The V end lost 5 bases, the J end lost 7 bases, and 12 bases lay between the germline ends. CDR3 DNA: TGTGCCAGCAGTCTGGGACAACGAAATTCACCCCTCCACTTT. Amino acids: CASSLGQRNSPLHF.

This clonotype was counted between two and nine times. The chain combines TRBV9 with TRBJ2-1; no firm D call. The CDR3 extends over 14 amino acids. V was cut by 3 bases and J by 9 bases, with 16 bases left in between. Germline V gives CDR1 SGDLS, CDR2 YYNGEE. CDR3 sequence (DNA): TGTGCCAGCAGCGCTTCCGATGGAAGTGGTGAGCAGTTCTTC. Translating it yields CASSASDGSGEQFF.

This clonotype occurred many times. V usage is TRBV4-1 and J usage is TRBJ1-1; perhaps TRBD1 as D (5 bases). The germline gives CDR1 MGHRA, CDR2 YSYEKL. The V end was cut by 0 bases, the J end by 2 bases, with 13 bases between. The CDR3 is 16 residues long. CDR3 nucleotides: TGCGCCAGCAGCCAAGACGGAGGCAGGGTTAACACTGAAGCTTTCTTT. This encodes CASSQDGGRVNTEAFF.

This clonotype has a count of ten or more. The chain joins TRBV28 to TRBJ2-7, with a possible D match to TRBD2 (7 bases). Per the germline V gene, CDR1 is MDHEN and CDR2 is SYDVKM. CDR3 length equals 15 residues. V lost 3 bases to trimming and J lost 5 bases, with 17 bases between them. The CDR3 loop reads CASSFSGWGLNEQYF. In DNA, the CDR3 is TGTGCCAGCAGTTTTAGCGGGTGGGGGCTCAACGAGCAGTACTTC. Looking up the rest from reference TRBV28 and TRBJ2-7 gives the full variable domain: DVKVTQSSRYLVKRTGEKVFLECVQDMDHENMFWYRQDPGLGLRLIYFSYDVKMKEKGDIPEGYSVSREKKERFSLILESASTNQTSMYLCASSFSGWGLNEQYFGPGTRLTVT.

In its sample, this clonotype was seen many times. With a much larger clone just one base away, this may be a read error. The chain couples TRBV12-3 or TRBV12-4 to TRBJ2-3; D gene uncertain. This CDR3 has 12 residues. With 7 bases removed from V and 0 bases from J, the gap between germline ends came to 5 bases. The CDR3 bases are TGTGCCAGCACCGCTAGCACAGATACGCAGTATTTT. Its translation: CASTASTDTQYF.

The table lists this clonotype with a few counts. The rearrangement joins TRBV4-1 to TRBJ2-7; TRBD1 matches 8 bases. Germline-derived CDR1 and CDR2 are MGHRA and YSYEKL. Unmatched junction bases numbered 5, after V lost 3 bases and J lost 4 bases. The CDR3 loop spans 14 amino acids. CDR3 protein: CASSQGTGEYEQYF. The CDR3 nucleotides are TGCGCCAGCAGCCAGGGGACAGGTGAATACGAGCAGTACTTC.

This clonotype was observed a handful of times. The DNA for the CDR3 is TGTGCCAGCAGCCCAACCAGGAGCACTGAAGCTTTCTTT. Translated, it gives CASSPTRSTEAFF. The chain links TRBV12-3 or TRBV12-4 to TRBJ1-1; no clear D gene. This CDR3 contains 13 residues. V lost 6 bases and J 4 bases, leaving 12 bases between the germline ends.

This clonotype was observed at least ten times. The rearrangement links TRBV14 to TRBJ2-2, with D possibly TRBD2 on 5 matching bases. Trimming shortened V by 4 bases and J by 2 bases, and 14 bases separated the two germline ends. This CDR3 comprises 16 residues. Germline CDR1 SGHDN, CDR2 FVKESK. The CDR3 sequence is CASSPIGLANTGELFF. Written as DNA, the CDR3 is TGTGCCAGCAGCCCCATCGGGCTAGCCAACACCGGGGAGCTGTTTTTT.

The CDR3 loop reads CASSQTRDPTEAFF. The CDR3 region has the DNA TGCGCCAGCAGCCAAACTCGGGACCCCACTGAAGCTTTCTTT. The rearrangement links TRBV4-1 to TRBJ1-1, with D tentatively TRBD1 (5 bases). Germline lookup yields CDR1 MGHRA and CDR2 YSYEKL. There are 14 residues in the CDR3. Trimming removed 2 bases from V and 4 bases from J, with 11 bases in between.

The chain uses TRBV7-9 and TRBJ2-7; D perhaps matches TRBD2 (6 bases). V was cut by 2 bases and J by 3 bases, with 17 bases left in between. Germline-derived CDR1 and CDR2 are SEHNR and FQNEAQ (reference sequence). The CDR3 loop spans 16 amino acids. CDR3: CASSLLGRKRFYEQYF. The CDR3 coding sequence is TGTGCCAGCAGCTTATTGGGGAGGAAACGATTCTACGAGCAGTACTTC.

The sample holds many counts of this clonotype. The genes are TRBV7-9 and TRBJ2-1; D gene unclear. Germline CDR1 SEHNR, CDR2 FQNEAQ (reference sequence). This CDR3 has 8 amino acids. With 2 bases removed from V and 13 bases from J, the gap between germline ends came to 0 bases. CDR3 amino acids: CASSLQFF. In DNA, the CDR3 is TGTGCCAGCAGCTTACAGTTCTTC.

This clonotype has ten or more counts. This rearrangement joins TRBV5-1 to TRBJ2-1, with D hard to call. The CDR3 is 15 residues long. V was shortened by 0 bases and J by 0 bases, with 7 bases between the two germline ends. Germline V gene lookup returns CDR1 SGHRS and CDR2 YFSETQ. CDR3 nucleotides: TGCGCCAGCAGCTTGGTACCGGGCTCCTACAATGAGCAGTTCTTC. Translated, it gives CASSLVPGSYNEQFF. The variable domain in full, completed from reference TRBV5-1 and TRBJ2-1, reads KAGVTQTPRYLIKTRGQQVTLSCSPISGHRSVSWYQQTPGQGLQFLFEYFSETQRNKGNFPGRFSGRQFSNSRSEMNVSTLELGDSALYLCASSLVPGSYNEQFFGPGTRLTVL.

This clonotype was observed a few times. A junction boundary mismatches the germline segment, possibly from a read error. The CDR3 nucleotides are TGTGCCAGCAGCTCCATCAGGGGGCTTACTGAAGCTTTCTTT. This sequence encodes CASSSIRGLTEAFF. The chain uses TRBV5-1 and TRBJ1-1; the match to TRBD1 covers 8 bases. Germline-derived CDR1 and CDR2 are SGHRS and YFSETQ. This CDR3 comprises 14 residues.

The chain is built from TRBV25-1 and TRBJ1-1, with a tentative D call TRBD1 (5 bases). The length of the CDR3 is 15 residues. Germline V lookup: CDR1 MGHDK, CDR2 SYGVNS. Trimming shortened V by 1 base and J by 0 bases, and 9 bases separated the two germline ends. The CDR3 DNA reads as TGTGCCAGCAGTGAATCAGGGAGAGTGAACACTGAAGCTTTCTTT. This sequence encodes CASSESGRVNTEAFF.

This clonotype was recorded at least ten times. The chain employs TRBV2 and TRBJ2-1, with 14 bases aligning to TRBD2. The J segment lost 9 bases and the V segment lost 4 bases, leaving 14 bases of the junction unmatched. Germline V gives CDR1 SNHLY, CDR2 FYNNEI. The CDR3 is 18 residues long. Written as DNA, the CDR3 is TGTGCCAGCAGTGTCCAAACCGAGGGACTAGCGGGGGAGGGTGAGCAGTTCTTC. Its protein product is CASSVQTEGLAGEGEQFF. Full variable domain (outside the CDR3, taken from reference TRBV2 and TRBJ2-1): EPEVTQTPSHQVTQMGQEVILRCVPISNHLYFYWYRQILGQKVEFLVSFYNNEISEKSEIFDDQFSVERPDGSNFTLKIRSTKLEDSAMYFCASSVQTEGLAGEGEQFFGPGTRLTVL.

This chain uses TRBV18 with TRBJ1-4, with 7 bases matching TRBD1. CDR3 length equals 15 residues. Germline CDR1 KGHSH, CDR2 LQKENI. With V trimmed by 2 bases and J by 8 bases, 8 bases remained unmatched. DNA of the CDR3: TGTGCCAGCTCACCAACCACAGGGGTTCGAGAAAAACTGTTTTTT. Amino acids: CASSPTTGVREKLFF.

Many counts were recorded for this clonotype. The chain is built from TRBV7-9 and TRBJ1-6; D perhaps matches TRBD1 (6 bases). This CDR3 region has 14 residues. Germline values: CDR1 SEHNR, CDR2 FQNEAQ (reference sequence). Trimming pared 5 bases from V and 9 bases from J, leaving 14 bases between. Here the CDR3 reads CASSPKGGTSPLHF. For the CDR3, the DNA is TGTGCCAGCAGCCCAAAGGGGGGGACTTCACCCCTCCACTTT.

The gene calls are TRBV27 and TRBJ1-1; a possible D gene is TRBD1 (6 bases). The CDR3 loop spans 13 amino acids. V was cut by 6 bases and J by 4 bases, with 12 bases left in between. Looked up from germline, CDR1 is MNHEY and CDR2 is SMNVEV (reference sequence). The CDR3 sequence: CASSRGLGTEAFF. CDR3 in DNA: TGTGCCAGCAGCCGGGGGCTGGGCACTGAAGCTTTCTTT.

This clonotype was recorded at least ten times. The V call is TRBV28, the J call TRBJ1-6, with D perhaps TRBD1 (5 bases). The CDR3 covers 15 residues. Germline V gene sequence: CDR1 MDHEN, CDR2 SYDVKM. V gave up 6 bases and J gave up 1 base, with 10 bases separating them. This CDR3 reads CASRSQGSYNSPLHF. CDR3 DNA sequence: TGTGCCAGCAGATCTCAGGGTTCCTATAATTCACCCCTCCACTTT.

This chain connects TRBV4-1 to TRBJ2-1; 9 nucleotides match TRBD2. Unmatched junction bases numbered 4, after V lost 0 bases and J lost 4 bases. CDR3 length: 16 residues. Germline V gene data show CDR1 as MGHRA and CDR2 as YSYEKL. The CDR3: CASSQDPSGAYNEQFF. Written as DNA, the CDR3 is TGCGCCAGCAGCCAAGATCCTAGCGGGGCGTACAATGAGCAGTTCTTC.